One sample yielded the 8 T cell receptor beta chains listed below, sequenced in a study of beta chain features in type 1 diabetes. Study-wide results and caveats: Among all four CD4+ subsets, Type 1 diabetes patients had TCRB CDR3s that were moderately but significantly shorter.

For these receptors, no antigen is known. Every bit of the isolated RNA underwent reverse transcription, so sequencing read expressed TCRB transcripts. Assay: immunoSEQ multiplex PCR; the TCRdb copy retains only in-frame clones and omits some. This table has hundreds of thousands of clones, around an eighth appearing once. Sequencing was carried out using naive CD4+ T cells from blood. The receptor source for this set is a young man with type 1 diabetes.

This chain joins TRBV11-3 and TRBJ2-7; no clear D. Trimming took off 7 bases at V and 3 bases at J, with 10 bases between the two ends. CDR3 length: 12 amino acids. CDR1 and CDR2 from the germline V gene are SGHNT and YENEEA. The DNA of the CDR3 is TGTGCCAGCAAGATGGGTCACTACGAGCAGTACTTC. Amino acids: CASKMGHYEQYF.

Of note for this clone: The same CDR3 also results from other DNA sequences found in this sample. CDR3 loop: CSVERQGNTEAFF. CDR3 nucleotide sequence: TGCAGCGTTGAACGGCAGGGGAACACTGAAGCTTTCTTT. This chain joins TRBV29-1 and TRBJ1-1; D perhaps matches TRBD1 (5 bases). V lost 2 bases, J lost 1 base, and 8 bases lay in between. The CDR3 spans 13 residues. Germline assignment: CDR1 SQVTM and CDR2 ANQGSEA.

This clone occurred a few times. The V gene is TRBV19, the J gene TRBJ1-1, with D perhaps matching TRBD1 (5 bases). Germline assignment: CDR1 LNHDA and CDR2 SQIVND (reference sequence). The CDR3 consists of 11 residues. Trimming removed 5 bases at V and 10 bases at J, with 11 bases between. CDR3 loop: CASSVQVGAFF. The CDR3 nucleotides are TGTGCCAGTAGTGTACAGGTTGGAGCTTTCTTT.

J is TRBJ1-1 and V is TRBV6-5; 8 bases match TRBD1. Germline V CDR1 and CDR2: MNHEY, SVGAGI. The CDR3 consists of 15 residues. The trim removed 5 bases at V and 1 base at J, leaving 6 bases unmatched. The CDR3 DNA sequence: TGTGCCAGCAGTACTGACAGGGGAAGGAACACTGAAGCTTTCTTT. Its translation is CASSTDRGRNTEAFF.

This chain connects TRBV7-8 to TRBJ1-1; the D is unclear. The length of the CDR3 is 16 residues. Trimming pared 5 bases from V and 1 base from J, leaving 17 bases between. Germline CDR1 SGHVS, CDR2 FQNEAQ. Here the CDR3 DNA reads TGTGCCAGCAGCCCACCCCTAACAGTTACGAACACTGAAGCTTTCTTT. As protein: CASSPPLTVTNTEAFF.

This chain connects TRBV5-1 to TRBJ2-1, with D hard to call. This CDR3 is built from 15 residues. Germline V gives CDR1 SGHRS, CDR2 YFSETQ. V was shortened by 0 bases and J by 5 bases, with 12 bases between the two germline ends. CDR3 sequence reads: CASSLAASVNNEQFF. CDR3 bases: TGCGCCAGCAGCTTGGCCGCGTCCGTAAACAATGAGCAGTTCTTC. Combining the CDR3 with reference TRBV5-1 and TRBJ2-1 gives the whole variable domain KAGVTQTPRYLIKTRGQQVTLSCSPISGHRSVSWYQQTPGQGLQFLFEYFSETQRNKGNFPGRFSGRQFSNSRSEMNVSTLELGDSALYLCASSLAASVNNEQFFGPGTRLTVL.

This rearrangement joins TRBV5-1 to TRBJ2-2; D perhaps matches TRBD1 (6 bases). The V end was cut by 3 bases, the J end by 7 bases, with 13 bases between. CDR1 is SGHRS, CDR2 YFSETQ, per germline. CDR3 length: 14 residues. This CDR3 is CASSSYREIGELFF. The DNA of the CDR3 is TGCGCCAGCAGCTCATACAGGGAGATCGGGGAGCTGTTTTTT.

This clone has a handful of counts. V and J are TRBV18 and TRBJ1-2, with unresolved D. The germline gives CDR1 KGHSH, CDR2 LQKENI. Trimming stripped 5 bases from V and 4 bases from J, with 20 bases between. This CDR3 comprises 16 residues. The chain's CDR3 is CASSEGGRGGGYGYTF. The CDR3 region has the DNA TGTGCCAGCTCAGAAGGCGGCCGCGGAGGCGGCTATGGCTACACCTTC.